This T cell receptor (beta chain) emerged from a study of cytomegalovirus exposure and HLA in healthy donors. The germline V and J ends were trimmed by 4 bases and 4 bases, with 17 bases remaining between them. Per germline, CDR1 SGHNT and CDR2 YYREEE (reference sequence). The CDR3 runs to 15 residues. The PCR employed 60 Vbeta primers together with 13 Jbeta primers. Here immunoSEQ multiplex PCR was the method, and the copy in TCRdb shows in-frame clones only, minus some. The sample yields 85,000 to 110,000 clones, 65% to 80% seen once. The chain carries TRBV5-4 and TRBJ1-1; D is possibly TRBD1 (5 bases). This sequence originates from a woman younger than 35 in good health and CMV-seropositive. Sequencing was performed on PBMCs. CDR3 region: CASSLAGSGGTEAFF. The CDR3 DNA reads as TGTGCCAGCAGCCTAGCAGGGTCCGGGGGCACTGAAGCTTTCTTT.